The 10 T cell receptor beta chains below come from one sample, sequenced in a study of blood T cell repertoires in COVID-19 (dated by TCRdb to the early 2020s). The receptor library was made with the immunoSEQ multiplex PCR assay. Sourced from immuneACCESS, this table was stored by TCRdb with only in-frame sequences that have V and J called. A share of the clones is absent; for the studies checked, an unresolved V gene accounts for under half, and the remainder has no known explanation. For this sample the table gives about 50,000 clones, of which about 88% were detected only once. The top ten clones comprise roughly 18% of the sample. Specimen: peripheral blood. Receptors were obtained from a man in his 70s with active COVID-19.

V usage is TRBV6-7 and J usage is TRBJ2-1, with 7 bases that match TRBD2. TRBV6-7 is identified as an open reading frame with a role that is uncertain. The CDR3 length is 15 residues. V was pared by 2 bases and J by 9 bases, with 10 bases of the junction left unmatched. As DNA, the CDR3 is TGTGCCAGCAGTTACCCCATCGGACTAGAGGGTGAGCAGTTCTTC. Translating gives CASSYPIGLEGEQFF.

This rearrangement joins TRBV5-4 to TRBJ2-3; 13 nucleotides line up with TRBD2. The germline gives CDR1 SGHNT, CDR2 YYREEE (reference sequence). After removal of 4 bases from V and 5 bases from J, the junction contained 4 bases not matched to a gene. The CDR3 has 15 residues. CDR3 protein: CASSRTSGSGDTQYF. The DNA for the CDR3 is TGTGCCAGCAGCCGGACTAGCGGGAGTGGAGATACGCAGTATTTT.

The rearrangement joins TRBV9 to TRBJ2-3, with D perhaps matching TRBD1 (7 bases). The CDR3 is 17 amino acids. V lost 0 bases and J lost 4, with 18 bases in between. Germline V gene lookup returns CDR1 SGDLS and CDR2 YYNGEE. The CDR3 loop reads CASSVEGGQRVPDTQYF. CDR3 sequence (DNA): TGTGCCAGCAGCGTAGAGGGGGGACAGCGTGTTCCAGATACGCAGTATTTT.

V and J are TRBV9 and TRBJ2-5, with 7 bases lining up with TRBD2. Germline V gives CDR1 SGDLS, CDR2 YYNGEE. CDR3 size: 16 residues. With V trimmed by 4 bases and J by 2 bases, 11 bases remained unmatched. CDR3 nucleotides: TGTGCCAGCAGCCGAACCCCAAGCGGGAAACAAGAGACCCAGTACTTC. Protein sequence: CASSRTPSGKQETQYF.

The chain has TRBV6-5 and TRBJ1-2; a possible D gene is TRBD1 (6 bases). The germline CDR1 and CDR2 sequences are MNHEY and SVGAGI. The CDR3 length is 14 residues. V was shortened by 7 bases and J by 2 bases, with 14 bases between the two germline ends. The chain's CDR3 is CASMKQGRNYGYTF. The CDR3 DNA sequence: TGTGCCAGCATGAAACAGGGTCGAAACTATGGCTACACCTTC.

The genes are TRBV14 and TRBJ2-1, with 7 bases identical to TRBD2. Germline V gene sequence: CDR1 SGHDN, CDR2 FVKESK. This CDR3 is 17 amino acids long. V lost 1 base to trimming and J lost 3 bases; unmatched junction nucleotides: 9. The CDR3 loop is CASSQVTSAWGYNEQFF. The CDR3 DNA reads TGTGCCAGCAGCCAAGTCACTAGCGCTTGGGGCTACAATGAGCAGTTCTTC.

This clone is categorized as medium-sized. The chain joins TRBV2 to TRBJ2-7; possibly TRBD2 for D (5 bases). Trimming removed 8 bases at V and 2 bases at J, with 7 bases between. Germline CDR1 reads SNHLY; CDR2 reads FYNNEI. The CDR3 contains 11 residues. This CDR3 reads CASGLAYEQYF. The CDR3 region has the DNA TGTGCCAGCGGACTTGCCTACGAGCAGTACTTC. The full variable domain, completed using reference TRBV2 and TRBJ2-7, is EPEVTQTPSHQVTQMGQEVILRCVPISNHLYFYWYRQILGQKVEFLVSFYNNEISEKSEIFDDQFSVERPDGSNFTLKIRSTKLEDSAMYFCASGLAYEQYFGPGTRLTVT.

Turning to this clone: The same CDR3 also results from other DNA sequences found in this sample. The gene calls are TRBV7-2 and TRBJ2-3; D is perhaps TRBD2 (5 bases). V was cut by 0 bases and J by 0 bases, with 7 bases left in between. Germline values: CDR1 SGHTA, CDR2 FQGNSA. The CDR3 consists of 15 residues. CDR3 residues: CASSLARTSTDTQYF. In DNA form, the CDR3 reads TGTGCCAGCAGCTTAGCAAGGACTAGCACAGATACGCAGTATTTT.

This clone was recorded once. J is TRBJ1-2 and V is TRBV28; maybe TRBD1 (6 bases). Trimming stripped 6 bases from V and 7 bases from J, with 12 bases between. The germline CDR1 and CDR2 sequences are MDHEN and SYDVKM. The CDR3 extends over 12 amino acids. CDR3 region: CASRPTGSGYTF. CDR3 nucleotide sequence: TGTGCCAGCAGGCCTACAGGGTCTGGCTACACCTTC.

CDR3 sequence: CASSLMNAGNTEAFF. CDR3 sequence (DNA): TGTGCCAGCAGCTTAATGAACGCAGGGAACACTGAAGCTTTCTTT. The chain recombines TRBV7-2 with TRBJ1-1; D call uncertain. V lost 2 bases and J lost 1, with 11 bases in between. This CDR3 has 15 amino acids. CDR1 is SGHTA, CDR2 FQGNSA, per germline.